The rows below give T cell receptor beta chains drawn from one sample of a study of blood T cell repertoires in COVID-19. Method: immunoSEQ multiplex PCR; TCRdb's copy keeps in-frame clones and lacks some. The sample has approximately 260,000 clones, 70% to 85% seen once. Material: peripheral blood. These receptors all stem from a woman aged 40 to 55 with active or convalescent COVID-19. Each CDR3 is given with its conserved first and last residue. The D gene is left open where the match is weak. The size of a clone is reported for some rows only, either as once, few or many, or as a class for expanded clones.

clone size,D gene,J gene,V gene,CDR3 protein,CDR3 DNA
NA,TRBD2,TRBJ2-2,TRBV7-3,CPSSNHAGGADTGELFF,TGTCCCAGCAGCAACCACGCCGGGGGGGCCGACACCGGGGAGCTGTTTTTT
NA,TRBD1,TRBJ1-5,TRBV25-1,CASSGQGAGQPQHF,TGTGCCAGCAGTGGCCAGGGGGCGGGTCAGCCCCAGCATTTT
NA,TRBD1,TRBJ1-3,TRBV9,CASSLQGVQGNTIYF,TGTGCCAGCAGCTTGCAGGGGGTACAGGGAAACACCATATATTTT
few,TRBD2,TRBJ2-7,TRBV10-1,CASSDKPGLASYEQYF,TGCGCCAGCAGTGACAAACCGGGACTAGCCTCCTACGAGCAGTACTTC
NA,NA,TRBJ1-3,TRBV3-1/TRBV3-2,CASSLDYGGLGNTIYF,TGTGCCAGCAGCCTCGATTATGGAGGGCTTGGAAACACCATATATTTT
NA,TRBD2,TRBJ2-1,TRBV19,CASSIGRGLVYNEQFF,TGTGCCAGTAGTATAGGACGGGGACTAGTCTACAATGAGCAGTTCTTC
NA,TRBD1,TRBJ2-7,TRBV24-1,CATSDPGQVKYF,TGTGCCACCAGTGACCCGGGACAGGTAAAGTACTTC
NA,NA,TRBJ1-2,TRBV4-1,CASSQGQVGGYTF,TGCGCCAGCAGCCAAGGACAGGTGGGGGGCTACACCTTC
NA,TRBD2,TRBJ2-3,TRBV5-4,CASSPPRLAGHTDTQYF,TGTGCCAGCAGCCCCCCCCGGCTAGCGGGACACACAGATACGCAGTATTTT
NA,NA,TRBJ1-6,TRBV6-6,CASSLGPYNSPLHF,TGTGCCAGCAGCCTGGGCCCCTACAATTCACCCCTCCACTTT
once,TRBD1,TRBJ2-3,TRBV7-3,CASSSQTGGTDTQYF,TGTGCCAGCAGCTCACAGACAGGGGGGACAGATACGCAGTATTTT
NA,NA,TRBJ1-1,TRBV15,CATSREGRNTEAFF,TGTGCCACCAGCAGAGAGGGGAGGAACACTGAAGCTTTCTTT
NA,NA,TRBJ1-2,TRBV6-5,CASSYSTQGGGYTF,TGTGCCAGCAGTTACTCGACACAGGGCGGCGGCTACACCTTC
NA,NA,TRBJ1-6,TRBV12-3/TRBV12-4,CASRGAQEPLHF,TGTGCCAGCAGAGGGGCACAAGAACCCCTCCACTTT
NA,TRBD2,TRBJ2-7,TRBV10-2,CASSLGGARYEQYF,TGCGCCAGCAGTCTCGGGGGGGCGCGCTACGAGCAGTACTTC
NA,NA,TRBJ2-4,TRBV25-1,CASSLGDIQYF,TGTGCCAGCAGTCTTGGAGACATTCAGTACTTC
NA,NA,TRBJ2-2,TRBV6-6,CASSYRQGIRTGELFF,TGTGCCAGCAGTTACCGGCAGGGGATTAGGACCGGGGAGCTGTTTTTT
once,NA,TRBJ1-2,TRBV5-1,CASSLEVRGYGYTF,TGCGCCAGCAGCTTGGAGGTGAGAGGCTATGGCTACACCTTC
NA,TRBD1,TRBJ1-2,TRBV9,CASSAGVQGAVGYTF,TGTGCCAGCAGCGCCGGGGTACAGGGGGCTGTTGGCTACACCTTC
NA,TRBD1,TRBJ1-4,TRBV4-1,CASSGTGGKSKNEKLFF,TGCGCCAGCAGCGGGACAGGGGGCAAATCCAAGAATGAAAAACTGTTTTTT
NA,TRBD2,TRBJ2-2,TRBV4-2,CASSQGTYSGGANGELFF,TGTGCCAGCAGCCAAGGAACGTATAGCGGGGGGGCAAACGGGGAGCTGTTTTTT
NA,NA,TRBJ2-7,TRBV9,CASSKGLLEYEQYF,TGTGCCAGCAGCAAAGGACTCCTAGAATACGAGCAGTACTTC
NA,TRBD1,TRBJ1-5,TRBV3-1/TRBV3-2,CASSFQDRDQPQHF,TGTGCCAGCAGCTTTCAGGACAGGGATCAGCCCCAGCATTTT
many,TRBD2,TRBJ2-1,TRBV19,CASTASGGVWNEQFF,TGTGCCAGTACGGCTAGCGGGGGGGTATGGAATGAGCAGTTCTTC
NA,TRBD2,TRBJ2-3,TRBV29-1,CSVDRLADPTDTQYF,TGCAGCGTTGATCGACTAGCGGATCCCACAGATACGCAGTATTTT
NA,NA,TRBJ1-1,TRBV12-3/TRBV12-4,CASQYERREAFF,TGTGCCAGCCAGTACGAGCGGCGGGAAGCTTTCTTT
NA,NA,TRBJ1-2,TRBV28,CATPLRGNYGYTF,TGTGCCACCCCCCTGCGGGGGAACTATGGCTACACCTTC
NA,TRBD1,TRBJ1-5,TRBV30,CAWSAGQGRQPQHF,TGTGCCTGGAGTGCGGGACAGGGGAGACAGCCCCAGCATTTT
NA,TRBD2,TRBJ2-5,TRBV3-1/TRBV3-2,CASSQVLGGGAAAETQYF,TGTGCCAGCAGCCAAGTGCTCGGCGGGGGGGCCGCGGCTGAGACCCAGTACTTC
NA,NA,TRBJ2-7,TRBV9,CASSVAGLNAEQYF,TGTGCCAGCAGCGTAGCAGGGCTTAATGCCGAGCAGTACTTC
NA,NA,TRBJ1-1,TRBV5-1,CASSIGVSTEAFF,TGCGCCAGCAGCATCGGAGTTTCCACTGAAGCTTTCTTT
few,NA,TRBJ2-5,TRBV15,CATSGRWTQYF,TGTGCCACCAGCGGTCGGTGGACCCAGTACTTC
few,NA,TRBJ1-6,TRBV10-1,CASSESRTENSPLHF,TGCGCCAGCAGTGAGTCCAGGACAGAAAATTCACCCCTCCACTTT
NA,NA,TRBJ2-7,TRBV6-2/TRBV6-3,CASSLQQGFSYEQYF,TGTGCCAGCAGCCTCCAACAGGGTTTTTCCTACGAGCAGTACTTC
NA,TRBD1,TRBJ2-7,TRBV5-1,CASSLTGATYEQYF,TGCGCCAGCAGCCTGACAGGGGCTACCTACGAGCAGTACTTC
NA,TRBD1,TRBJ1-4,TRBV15,CATSTLGQGWEQLFF,TGTGCCACCAGCACGTTAGGACAGGGGTGGGAACAACTGTTTTTT
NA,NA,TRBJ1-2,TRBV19,CASSIVGLRKDGYTF,TGTGCCAGTAGTATAGTCGGACTGCGGAAGGACGGCTACACCTTC
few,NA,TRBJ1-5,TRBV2,CASSGQEREQPQHF,TGTGCCAGCAGTGGGCAGGAACGGGAACAGCCCCAGCATTTT
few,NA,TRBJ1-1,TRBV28,CASSLSDRLNTEAFF,TGTGCCAGCAGTTTATCAGACAGGTTAAACACTGAAGCTTTCTTT
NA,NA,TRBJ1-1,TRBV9,CASSVDGGFGTEAFF,TGTGCCAGCAGCGTAGATGGGGGGTTTGGCACTGAAGCTTTCTTT
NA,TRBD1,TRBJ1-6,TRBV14,CASSQVTGGSPLHF,TGTGCCAGCAGCCAAGTGACAGGGGGATCACCCCTCCACTTT
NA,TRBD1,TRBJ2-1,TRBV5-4,CASSLRGQGAIDEQFF,TGTGCCAGCAGCTTAAGGGGACAGGGGGCAATAGATGAGCAGTTCTTC
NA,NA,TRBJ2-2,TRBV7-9,CASSLATGYGGELFF,TGTGCCAGCAGCTTAGCCACAGGGTATGGCGGGGAGCTGTTTTTT
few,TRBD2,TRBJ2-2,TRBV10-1,CASSDPQGLANGELFF,TGCGCCAGCAGTGACCCGCAGGGACTAGCGAACGGGGAGCTGTTTTTT
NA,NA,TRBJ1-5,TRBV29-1,CSVEAGSFQGFLTNGNQPQHF,TGCAGCGTTGAAGCCGGATCTTTCCAGGGATTTTTAACAAATGGCAATCAGCCCCAGCATTTT
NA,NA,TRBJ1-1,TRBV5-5,CASSDVGGPTEAFF,TGTGCCAGCAGCGACGTAGGGGGACCCACTGAAGCTTTCTTT
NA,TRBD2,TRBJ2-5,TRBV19,CASKSGGAEETQYF,TGTGCCAGCAAGAGCGGGGGGGCCGAAGAGACCCAGTACTTC
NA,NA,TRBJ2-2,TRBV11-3,CASSLGVSSTGELFF,TGTGCCAGCAGTTTGGGAGTCTCGAGCACCGGGGAGCTGTTTTTT
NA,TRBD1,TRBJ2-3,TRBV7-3,CASSHRGTGGRDTQYF,TGTGCCAGCAGCCACCGCGGGACAGGGGGCAGGGATACGCAGTATTTT
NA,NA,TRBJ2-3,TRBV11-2,CASNKDGTSSTDTQYF,TGTGCCAGCAACAAAGACGGGACATCTAGCACAGATACGCAGTATTTT
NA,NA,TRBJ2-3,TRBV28,CASSLTWGGSTDTQYF,TGTGCCAGCAGTTTAACTTGGGGGGGCAGCACAGATACGCAGTATTTT
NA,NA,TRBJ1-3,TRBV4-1,CASSQPTGGTGNTIYF,TGCGCCAGCAGCCAACCTACGGGGGGAACTGGAAACACCATATATTTT
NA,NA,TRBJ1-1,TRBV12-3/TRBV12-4,CASRGGGTEAFF,TGTGCCAGCAGGGGAGGGGGCACTGAAGCTTTCTTT
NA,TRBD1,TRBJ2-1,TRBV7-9,CASSPRTGGDGYNEQFF,TGTGCCAGCAGCCCGCGGACAGGAGGTGATGGGTACAATGAGCAGTTCTTC